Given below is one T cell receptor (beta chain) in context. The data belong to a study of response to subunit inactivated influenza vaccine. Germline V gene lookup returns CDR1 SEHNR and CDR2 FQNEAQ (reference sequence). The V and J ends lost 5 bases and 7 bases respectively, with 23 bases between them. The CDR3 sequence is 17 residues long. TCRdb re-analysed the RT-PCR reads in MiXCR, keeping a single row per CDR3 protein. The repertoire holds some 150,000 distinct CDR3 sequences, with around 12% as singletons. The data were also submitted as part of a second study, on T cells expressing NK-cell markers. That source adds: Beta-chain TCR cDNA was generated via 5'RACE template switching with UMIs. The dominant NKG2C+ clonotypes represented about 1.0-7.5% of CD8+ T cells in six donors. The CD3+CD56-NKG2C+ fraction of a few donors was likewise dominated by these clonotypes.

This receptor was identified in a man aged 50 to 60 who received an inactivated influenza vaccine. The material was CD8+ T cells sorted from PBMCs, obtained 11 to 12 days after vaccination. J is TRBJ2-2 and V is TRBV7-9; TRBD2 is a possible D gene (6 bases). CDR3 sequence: CASSDLTTGGIDGELFF. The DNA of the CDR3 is TGTGCCAGCAGCGACCTAACCACAGGCGGGATAGACGGGGAGCTGTTTTTT.